This T cell receptor beta chain was found in a study of regulatory T cells in long-lasting Graves disease. Germline V gene data show CDR1 as MDHEN and CDR2 as SYDVKM. The CDR3 is made up of 16 amino acids. Indicated time point: newly diagnosed GD, antithyroid drugs for less than 3 months. From RNA extracted from PBMCs, the TCR library was made. Library construction for TCR beta used iRepertoire HTBI primers and Arm-PCR of CDR3 regions. TCRdb passed the multiplex PCR reads through MiXCR, listing each CDR3 protein once. The sample lists around 500,000 distinct CDR3 sequences, about 16% occurring once. In the case of this clonotype: A read error may produce the germline difference seen at one junction end.

This sample also appeared in a second study, on T cells in Graves' hyperthyroidism and ophthalmopathy.

The sequencing used peripheral blood mononuclear cells (PBMCs), collected at new diagnosis, from a patient treated with antithyroid drugs. This clonotype originated in a woman aged 35-65 years with Graves disease. This chain joins TRBV28 and TRBJ1-1; 7 bases fit TRBD1. CDR3 sequence: CASGLPETGLVTEAFF. The CDR3 nucleotides are TGTGCCAGCGGTTTGCCCGAGACAGGGTTAGTCACTGAAGCTTTCTTT.